The sequence of this TCR beta chain was determined in a study of cytomegalovirus exposure and HLA in healthy donors. About the study: Drawn from HLA-typed donors, about 85 million unique TCRs were held in an early data release.

Trimming pared 5 bases from V and 3 bases from J, leaving 10 bases between. The CDR3 is made up of 13 amino acids. Germline values: CDR1 MNHNS, CDR2 SASEGT. General study findings and limits: Productive rates of about 90% or about 30% were seen for most TCR beta V segments in an earlier analysis. Reportedly, a later analysis found an Asian-associated ancestry cluster had fewer N-insertions than the roughly 700-donor mean.

PCR employed 60 Vbeta and 13 Jbeta primers. The assay was immunoSEQ multiplex PCR, and TCRdb's table has in-frame clones only and misses some. The repertoire consists of about 130,000 clones, with 74% occurring once and the leading ten covering under 6.5%. Turning to this clone: The target antigen is unknown.

This chain connects TRBV6-1 to TRBJ1-1; D possibly corresponds to TRBD1 (5 bases). This receptor was taken from a woman between 50 and 59 years old in good health and CMV-seropositive. The sequenced material came from PBMCs. Here the CDR3 DNA reads TGTGCCAGCAGTAGGGGCCCCGACACTGAAGCTTTCTTT. The encoded protein is CASSRGPDTEAFF.